This entry concerns a single TCR beta chain. TCR beta CDR3 sequences were amplified from RNA transcripts. An initial round of RT-PCR targeting the TCR CDR3 relied on the HTBI primer set. TCRdb called the multiplex PCR reads again in MiXCR, with one record for every CDR3 protein. There are about 520,000 distinct CDR3 sequences in the sample; around 20% occur only once, and less than 30% lies in the top ten. Each patient was aged 18 to 65 and had newly diagnosed hyperthyroidism of under 2 months' duration. Orbital computed tomography, thyroid ultrasound, serum thyroxine and TRAb, and clinical symptoms together informed the diagnoses. Isolation of PBMCs was performed on around 9.8 ml fresh peripheral blood. This record comes from a study of T cells in Graves' hyperthyroidism and ophthalmopathy. Study information: Blood was drawn when the patient was first diagnosed and still untreated.

Trimming took 4 bases from V and 3 from J, leaving 12 bases between them. The CDR3 extends over 14 amino acids. CDR1 MNHEY and CDR2 SVGAGI come from the germline V gene. The J gene is TRBJ1-2, the V gene TRBV6-5, with D unclear. This sequence originates from a man between 18 and 35 years old with Graves' hyperthyroidism. The source material was blood. CDR3 DNA sequence: TGTGCCAGCAGTTTCTCGTACGGGGACTATGGCTACACCTTC. This encodes CASSFSYGDYGYTF.